The source of this TCR beta chain is a study of graft-versus-host responses after intestinal transplantation. Study-level results: GvH clonotypes were identified within recipient marrow, with a subset emerging first in ileum or blood. Those patients showing graft-donor T cell macrochimerism displayed high graft-versus-host to host-versus-graft clonal ratios in allografts.

In the case of this clone: Its antigen is as yet unknown.

The ends were cut back, 1 base at V and 4 bases at J, with 10 bases in the middle. The germline CDR1 and CDR2 sequences are SEHNR and FQNEAQ (reference sequence). The CDR3 has 14 amino acids. Assay used: immunoSEQ multiplex PCR; TCRdb lists only in-frame clones, some missing. Altogether around 130,000 clones are present, more than 80% being singletons, with the ten largest covering around 0.15%. V usage is TRBV7-9 and J usage is TRBJ1-2; TRBD1 is a possible D gene (5 bases). The material was unstimulated CD4+ T cells sorted from spleen or lymph node cells, obtained before intestinal transplant. This TCR came from a human donor who received an intestinal transplant. The CDR3 protein is CASSLGDWGYGYTF. The CDR3 bases are TGTGCCAGCAGCTTAGGGGACTGGGGCTATGGCTACACCTTC.